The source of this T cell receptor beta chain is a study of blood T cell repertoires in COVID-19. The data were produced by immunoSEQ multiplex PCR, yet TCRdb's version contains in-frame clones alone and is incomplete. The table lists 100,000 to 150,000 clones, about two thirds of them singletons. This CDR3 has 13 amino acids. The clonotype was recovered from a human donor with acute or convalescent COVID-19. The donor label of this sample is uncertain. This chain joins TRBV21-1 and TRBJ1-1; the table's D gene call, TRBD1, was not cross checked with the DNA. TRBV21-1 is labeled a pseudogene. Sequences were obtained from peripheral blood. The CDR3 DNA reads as TGTGCCAGGGAGACGGACAGGGGGCCTGAAGCTTTCTTT. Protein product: CARETDRGPEAFF.